These 31 T cell receptor beta chains were sequenced from one sample in a study of tumor-infiltrating lymphocytes in primary liver carcinoma. Constant-region priming of roughly 0.45 ug total RNA yielded TCR beta cDNA. Sequencing libraries for TCR beta derived from three nested multiplex PCR rounds that used slightly modified ARM-PCR. TRBV1-TRBV30 forward and Cbeta reverse primers drove the first two roughly 10-cycle rounds. A single record per CDR3 protein comes from TCRdb applying MiXCR to the multiplex PCR reads. This sample carries roughly 80,000 distinct CDR3 sequences, 65% to 80% of them seen once, and the ten largest clones take approximately 20%. RNA and DNA were co-extracted from around 20-30 mg of unsorted bulk tissue. Sequenced input: liver tumor tissue from sampling region 1. The subset is: tumor region T1, superior pole. Every receptor here comes from a man aged 40-49 years with primary liver carcinoma and hepatitis B virus infection.

The chain recombines TRBV4-1 with TRBJ2-5, with a possible D match to TRBD2 (6 bases). Germline V gives CDR1 MGHRA, CDR2 YSYEKL. The V end lost 9 bases, the J end lost 7 bases, and 24 bases lay between the germline ends. The CDR3 spans 15 residues. The CDR3 nucleotides read TGCGCCAGTACCCAAGAATTAGTCAAGGGAGGGACCCAGTACTTC. Translating gives CASTQELVKGGTQYF.

Concerning this clonotype itself: A much larger clone sits a single nucleotide away, making a read error possible. The genes are TRBV5-5 and TRBJ2-3; tentatively, D is TRBD1 (6 bases). The CDR3 has 17 amino acids. The germline gives CDR1 SGHKS, CDR2 YYEKEE (reference sequence). V lost 1 base, J lost 0 bases, and 15 bases lay in between. The CDR3 region has the DNA TGTGCCAGCAGCTTGACCCGGGACATCCCTAGCACAGATACGCAGTATTTT. Amino acid sequence: CASSLTRDIPSTDTQYF.

Worth noting for this clonotype: The final CDR3 position lacks the conserved phenylalanine or tryptophan, pointing to a likely read error. This chain joins TRBV20-1 and TRBJ2-7, with 7 bases identical to TRBD2. With 0 bases clipped from V and 3 bases from J, the junction kept 5 bases outside the gene matches. CDR1 and CDR2 (germline): DFQATT, SNEGSKA (reference sequence). CDR3 length: 14 amino acids. In nucleotides, the CDR3 is TGCAGTGCTAGAGATCTAGCGGAGGACTACGAGCAGTACTAC. As protein: CSARDLAEDYEQYY.

This clonotype is medium-sized in the sample. The CDR3 is CASSPTGAGNTIYF. The DNA for the CDR3 is TGTGCCAGCAGCCCGACAGGGGCTGGAAACACCATATATTTT. The chain has TRBV4-2 and TRBJ1-3; TRBD1 matches 8 bases. V dropped 4 bases and J dropped 2; count of bases not matched to a gene: 1. The length of the CDR3 is 14 residues. Germline-derived CDR1 and CDR2 are LGHNA and YNFKEQ.

Comments on this clonotype: Being one base from a much bigger clone, this may be a read error. The chain is built from TRBV30 and TRBJ2-3; 8 nucleotides line up with TRBD2. V was clipped by 3 bases and J by 6 bases; unmatched bases: 11. Germline values: CDR1 GTSNPN, CDR2 SVGIG (reference sequence). The CDR3 has 15 residues. This chain's CDR3 is CAWSRSGRKTDTQYF. CDR3 nucleotide sequence: TGTGCCTGGAGCCGGAGCGGGAGAAAGACGGATACGCAGTATTTT.

The J gene is TRBJ1-3, the V gene TRBV20-1, with D possibly matching TRBD1 (6 bases). V lost 3 bases and J 3 bases, leaving 12 bases between the germline ends. Germline CDR1 DFQATT, CDR2 SNEGSKA (reference sequence). CDR3 length: 14 amino acids. CDR3 sequence (DNA): TGCAGTGCTAGGGACAGTAGTTTTGGAAACACCATATATTTT. It is translated as CSARDSSFGNTIYF.

This clonotype was counted once. The chain has TRBV10-3 and TRBJ2-7; D is tentatively TRBD1 or TRBD2 (5 bases each). CDR3 length: 15 residues. The germline V gene encodes CDR1 ENHRY and CDR2 SYGVKD. V lost 6 bases, J lost 3 bases, and 18 bases lay in between. Here the CDR3 DNA reads TGTGCCATCAGCGCAGGAGGAGAGCAGGGCTACGAGCAGTACTTC. Translated, it gives CAISAGGEQGYEQYF.

The J gene is TRBJ2-3, the V gene TRBV11-2, with D possibly TRBD1 on 5 matching bases. The J call may not be correct, given that the DNA end is closer to TRBJ1-5. This CDR3 has 14 residues. Germline V gene data show CDR1 as SGHAT and CDR2 as FQNNGV. Here the CDR3 reads CAGGAREPADTQHF. The CDR3 region has the DNA TGTGCCGGTGGGGCGCGGGAGCCCGCAGATACGCAGCATTTT.

The J gene is TRBJ1-6, the V gene TRBV6-5; unclear D gene. CDR3 length equals 13 residues. Germline V gene lookup returns CDR1 MNHEY and CDR2 SVGAGI. This CDR3 reads CAGSHEEDSPLHF. In nucleotides, the CDR3 is TGTGCTGGCAGCCACGAGGAGGATTCACCCCTCCACTTT.

Points on this clonotype: The conserved phenylalanine or tryptophan is not found at the CDR3 terminus, so this likely reflects a read error. The V and J genes are TRBV9 and TRBJ2-7; 12 nucleotides agree with TRBD1. The ends lost 4 bases at V and 4 bases at J; junction bases unmatched: 6. This CDR3 comprises 15 residues. Germline CDR1 and CDR2: SGDLS and YYNGEE. The CDR3 loop reads CASSLGTGGFYEQYL. The CDR3 DNA reads TGTGCCAGCAGCCTGGGGACAGGGGGCTTTTACGAGCAGTACCTC.

The chain links TRBV18 to TRBJ2-3, with no clear D. V lost 2 bases, J lost 2 bases, and 11 bases lay in between. This CDR3 has 15 amino acids. Germline CDR1 is KGHSH and CDR2 is LQKENI. CDR3 region: CASSPVRAYTDTQYF. As DNA, the CDR3 is TGTGCCAGCTCACCAGTCCGGGCTTACACAGATACGCAGTATTTT.

Concerning this clonotype: The CDR3 end shows no conserved phenylalanine or tryptophan, and so a read error is likely. This chain uses TRBV11-2 with TRBJ1-1, with D unresolved. Germline CDR1 reads SGHAT; CDR2 reads FQNNGV. Trimming removed 9 bases at V and 5 bases at J, with 19 bases between. This CDR3 is 14 amino acids long. Written as DNA, the CDR3 is TGTGCCAGAAGCACAGCCGGTTCAATAACTGAAGCTTTCCTT. This sequence encodes CARSTAGSITEAFL.

This clonotype was counted a single time. A much more abundant neighbour one base away suggests this may be a read error. The V gene is TRBV7-9, the J gene TRBJ1-4, with 9 bases that match TRBD1. The CDR3 consists of 17 residues. Germline V lookup: CDR1 SEHNR, CDR2 FQNEAQ (reference sequence). The CDR3 reads CASNLAQGAVANEKLFF. The CDR3 bases are TGTGCCAGCAACTTAGCACAGGGGGCCGTGGCTAATGAAAAACTGTTTTTT.

Of note for this clonotype: This sequence may be a read error, since a much larger clone differs from it by one base. Without the conserved terminal phenylalanine or tryptophan, this CDR3 likely stems from a read error. V gene TRBV5-6 combines with J gene TRBJ2-7, with 8 bases fitting TRBD1. Germline assignment: CDR1 SGHDT and CDR2 YYEEEE. The CDR3 length is 16 residues. The ends lost 4 bases at V and 4 bases at J; junction bases unmatched: 13. This CDR3 reads CASSRNGTGEGYEQYL. CDR3 sequence (DNA): TGTGCCAGCAGCCGCAATGGGACAGGAGAGGGGTACGAGCAGTACTTA.

A word on this clonotype: An end of the junction differs from the germline gene, which may be a read error. This rearrangement joins TRBV6-1 to TRBJ2-7, with 10 bases fitting TRBD2. The CDR3 has 13 residues. CDR1 is MNHNS and CDR2 is SASEGT in the germline V gene. DNA for the CDR3: TGTACCAGCAGTGGGACTAGCGACTACGAGCAGTACTTC. Translation: CTSSGTSDYEQYF.

To note about this clonotype: Since the CDR3 does not end with the conserved phenylalanine or tryptophan, this likely comes from a read error. The limits of the CDR3 on the DNA are not certain, so only TCRdb's listed CDR3 is given. This rearrangement joins TRBV11-2 to TRBJ2-5; TRBD1 was called by the table and not checked on the DNA. Per germline, CDR1 SGHAT and CDR2 FQNNGV. The CDR3 is 17 amino acids long, termini counted. CDR3 amino acids: CASSLDQQGLGLETRYL.

This clonotype came up once. The gene calls are TRBV6-2 or TRBV6-3 and TRBJ2-7; TRBD2 might be the D (6 bases). CDR3 length: 14 amino acids. Trimming cost V 10 bases and J 3 bases, with 19 bases left between them. Germline CDR1 MNHEY, CDR2 SVGEGT. CDR3 in DNA: TGTGCCACCATGGAGGTCAGGGACTTCTACGAGCAGTACTTC. Translating gives CATMEVRDFYEQYF.

Note on this clonotype: This clone may be a read error of a much larger clone one base away. The CDR3 ends on some other residue instead of the conserved phenylalanine or tryptophan, so this is likely a read error. The rearrangement uses TRBV6-6 and TRBJ1-5; 10 positions match TRBD1. Germline V lookup: CDR1 MNHNY, CDR2 SVGAGI (reference sequence). The CDR3 contains 20 residues. V gave up 5 bases and J gave up 7 bases; unmatched junction bases: 23. The CDR3 DNA sequence: TGTGCCAGCAGTAGCATTTCCGGGACAGGGGTCCTGATAGATTACCAGCCCCAGCATTCT. It is translated as CASSSISGTGVLIDYQPQHS.

This clonotype was counted once. The V and J genes are TRBV6-1 and TRBJ1-5; D not certain. The CDR3 is made up of 13 amino acids. Germline lookup yields CDR1 MNHNS and CDR2 SASEGT. V was pared by 11 bases and J by 10 bases, with 21 bases between. CDR3 sequence: CACCDIGDVPQHF. The DNA for the CDR3 is TGTGCCTGCTGCGATATAGGTGATGTCCCCCAGCATTTT.

On this clonotype: A much larger clone sits a single nucleotide away, making a read error possible. The chain carries TRBV7-8 and TRBJ1-1; 12 nucleotides agree with TRBD1. The V and J ends lost 1 base and 4 bases, in that order; junction bases with no gene match: 7. The V gene's germline CDR1 is SGHVS and CDR2 FQNEAQ. The CDR3 runs to 17 residues. This CDR3 reads CASSLGGQGAGGTEAFF. The CDR3 DNA follows: TGTGCCAGCAGCTTAGGGGGACAGGGGGCTGGGGGCACTGAAGCTTTCTTT.

This chain connects TRBV6-2 or TRBV6-3 to TRBJ2-3; the D gene is possibly TRBD2 (5 bases). The germline V and J ends were trimmed by 5 bases and 4 bases, with 16 bases remaining between them. Germline CDR1 MNHEY, CDR2 SVGEGT. The CDR3 totals 15 residues. In DNA, the CDR3 is TGTGCCAGCAGTGACGGACCAGCGGTGTCAGATACGCAGTATTTT. Translated, it gives CASSDGPAVSDTQYF.

Of note for this clonotype: The conserved phenylalanine or tryptophan normally closing the CDR3 is absent here, so this likely arose from a read error. The chain carries TRBV6-6 and TRBJ2-7; 7 positions match TRBD1. The CDR3 covers 15 residues. From germline, CDR1 is MNHNY and CDR2 SVGAGI (reference sequence). CDR3 bases: TGTGCCAGTAGTTATCACCGGGACAGCTCCTACGAGCAGTACCTC. Amino acids: CASSYHRDSSYEQYL.

This clonotype was seen ten or more times. This chain connects TRBV28 to TRBJ2-7; 7 bases align to TRBD1. The CDR3 extends over 13 amino acids. CDR1 and CDR2 (germline): MDHEN, SYDVKM. Unmatched junction bases numbered 9, after V lost 10 bases and J lost 3 bases. CDR3 protein: CATRDSSLYEQYF. The CDR3 coding sequence is TGTGCCACCCGGGACAGCTCACTCTACGAGCAGTACTTC.

With respect to this clonotype: A read error may produce the germline difference seen at one junction end. The chain employs TRBV5-5 and TRBJ1-4; 7 positions match TRBD1. Germline loops: CDR1 SGHKS, CDR2 YYEKEE (reference sequence). CDR3 size: 15 residues. Here the CDR3 reads CASSLLGDSNEKLLF. CDR3 sequence (DNA): TGTGCCAGCAGCTTGTTAGGGGACAGCAACGAAAAACTGCTTTTT.

In regard to this clonotype: A much larger clone differs by one base, so this may be a read error. The chain uses TRBV7-8 and TRBJ1-4, with D perhaps TRBD1 (6 bases). CDR1 is SGHVS, CDR2 FQNEAQ, per germline. This CDR3 spans 16 amino acids. CDR3: CAGSQVGAYPNEKLFF. CDR3 DNA: TGTGCCGGCAGCCAAGTGGGGGCGTATCCTAATGAAAAACTGTTTTTT.

This clonotype appeared once. The junction departs from germline at one end; a sequencing error may be responsible. The chain links TRBV11-2 to TRBJ2-7; 15 bases are a match to TRBD2. From germline, CDR1 is SGHAT and CDR2 FQNNGV. CDR3 length: 18 amino acids. The CDR3 coding sequence is TGTGCCAGCTGCTTATCCATTGGACTAGCGGGAGGGGGGTACAAGCAGTACTTC. Translation: CASCLSIGLAGGGYKQYF.

Details on this clonotype: This may stem from a read error, because a much larger clone lies one nucleotide away. The J gene is TRBJ2-5, the V gene TRBV11-2; D assignment may be TRBD1 or TRBD2 (5 bases each). The CDR3 totals 13 residues. Germline values: CDR1 SGHAT, CDR2 FQNNGV. V was shortened by 1 base and J by 14 bases, with 17 bases between the two germline ends. The CDR3 DNA reads TGTGCCAGCAGCTTAGGTATCGGGGACCGCGAATACTTC. This sequence encodes CASSLGIGDREYF.

This chain links TRBV4-1 with TRBJ1-4, with D possibly being TRBD1 (5 bases). V shed 3 bases and J shed 12 bases, with 29 bases lying between them. From germline, CDR1 is MGHRA and CDR2 YSYEKL. The CDR3 consists of 18 residues. CDR3 sequence reads: CASSHPGGETWGMGELFF. DNA for the CDR3: TGCGCCAGCAGCCACCCCGGGGGGGAAACATGGGGGATGGGAGAACTGTTTTTT.

The gene calls are TRBV5-5 and TRBJ2-7, with D possibly TRBD1 on 5 matching bases. The V end lost 4 bases, the J end lost 5 bases, and 16 bases lay between the germline ends. Germline V gene data show CDR1 as SGHKS and CDR2 as YYEKEE (reference sequence). The CDR3 extends over 14 amino acids. The CDR3: CASSMRQGANEQYF. Here the CDR3 DNA reads TGTGCCAGCAGCATGAGACAAGGGGCAAACGAGCAGTACTTC.

Concerning this clonotype: A much larger clone sits a single nucleotide away, making a read error possible. The chain recombines TRBV11-2 with TRBJ2-7; no clear D gene. Trimming removed 3 bases at V and 3 bases at J, with 9 bases between. From germline, CDR1 is SGHAT and CDR2 FQNNGV. The CDR3 spans 13 residues. The DNA of the CDR3 is TGTGCCAGCAGCTTTGGCCGGCTCTACGAGCAGTACTTC. This translates into CASSFGRLYEQYF. The variable domain in full, completed from reference TRBV11-2 and TRBJ2-7, reads EAGVAQSPRYKIIEKRQSVAFWCNPISGHATLYWYQQILGQGPKLLIQFQNNGVVDDSQLPKDRFSAERLKGVDSTLKIQPAKLEDSAVYLCASSFGRLYEQYFGPGTRLTVT.

This sequence joins TRBV28 and TRBJ2-7, with 9 nucleotides matching TRBD1. Germline CDR1 reads MDHEN; CDR2 reads SYDVKM. Losses at the gene ends were 3 bases for V and 2 bases for J; bases not matched to a gene: 14. This CDR3 has 18 amino acids. The CDR3 bases are TGTGCCAGCAGTTTGGCTTCAGGGACAGGGCTAGGGGCCTACGAGCAGTACTTC. The encoded protein is CASSLASGTGLGAYEQYF.